A selection of T cell receptor beta chains follows, all from one sample in a study of T cells after yellow fever vaccination. MiXCR, run by TCRdb on the 5' RACE reads, gives a single entry per CDR3 protein. The sample consists of a few hundred thousand distinct CDR3 sequences, around 4% of them appearing once. Sequenced material: PBMCs, taken on the day of the yellow fever booster vaccination. The receptors originated from a man between 18 and 29 years old who received the YFV17D yellow fever vaccine. Both conserved end residues are part of each CDR3. The D gene is left open where the match is weak. Rows may omit the clone size; those that give it use once, few, many or a size class.

few	TRBV5-1	TRBJ1-2	NA	TGCGCCAGCAGCTTGGCGGATGTTGCCTATGGCTACACCTTC	CASSLADVAYGYTF
many	TRBV29-1	TRBJ2-1	TRBD2	TGCAGCGTTCCTCCCCTAATAGCGGGGGGGACTTACAATGAGCAGTTCTTC	CSVPPLIAGGTYNEQFF
NA	TRBV12-5	TRBJ1-5	NA	TGTGCTAGTGGTTTCGGGGGAAAGCAGCCCCAGCATTTT	CASGFGGKQPQHF
many	TRBV5-1	TRBJ2-1	NA	TGCGCCAGCAGCTTGTGGTCTAACAATGAGCAGTTCTTC	CASSLWSNNEQFF
many	TRBV6-5	TRBJ2-1	NA	TGTGCCAGCAGAGCCAACAGGGCTGGCAATGAGCAGTTCTTC	CASRANRAGNEQFF
many	TRBV20-1	TRBJ2-1	TRBD2	TGCAGTGCTAGGCGGGGGGGGTCCTACAATGAGCAGTTCTTC	CSARRGGSYNEQFF
few	TRBV7-2	TRBJ1-1	NA	TGTGCCAGCAGCTTTCCGGGTTCCCCAATGAACACTGAAGCTTTCTTT	CASSFPGSPMNTEAFF
NA	TRBV28	TRBJ1-2	NA	TGTGCCAGCAGCGACAAGTTCGGCTACACCTTC	CASSDKFGYTF
many	TRBV2	TRBJ2-7	TRBD1	TGTGCCAGCAGTGGGGACAGGCACTCCTACGAGCAGTACTTC	CASSGDRHSYEQYF
many	TRBV19	TRBJ2-5	TRBD2	TGTGCCAGTAGTCTCGGGACTAGTGCCATCCAAGAGACCCAGTACTTC	CASSLGTSAIQETQYF
many	TRBV7-3	TRBJ2-3	NA	TGTGCCAGCAGCCCCGCCGGCACAGATACGCAGTATTTT	CASSPAGTDTQYF
NA	TRBV4-3	TRBJ2-2	NA	TGCGCCAGCAGCCAAGACCTCGGGGGGCGCCCCGGGGAGCTGTTTTTT	CASSQDLGGRPGELFF
NA	TRBV5-1	TRBJ2-7	NA	TGCGCCAGCAGGAGTGTCGGGGCCCCCTTTTACGAGCAGTACTTC	CASRSVGAPFYEQYF
many	TRBV30	TRBJ2-2	NA	TGTGCCTGGAGCCCGGTGATCGGGGAGCTGTTTTTT	CAWSPVIGELFF
few	TRBV4-1	TRBJ1-1	NA	TGCGCCAGCAGCCGTACGGGGGGCGCGACAGTAGCTTTCTTT	CASSRTGGATVAFF
NA	TRBV11-2	TRBJ2-7	NA	TGTGCCAGCAGCTTAGAGACGATCTCCTACGAGCAGTACTTC	CASSLETISYEQYF
few	TRBV7-7	TRBJ2-3	NA	TGTGCTAGCAGCTTAGTTGGAGTTGGCACAGATACGCAGTATTTT	CASSLVGVGTDTQYF
many	TRBV28	TRBJ1-2	NA	TGTGCCAGCACCTTAGGTACCTATGGCTACACCTTC	CASTLGTYGYTF
NA	TRBV7-2	TRBJ2-5	TRBD2	TGTGCCAGCAGCTCATCTTTACTAGCGGGGATTATGGAGACCCAGTACTTC	CASSSSLLAGIMETQYF
few	TRBV3-1	TRBJ1-1	NA	TGTGCCAGCAGCAATCAGGGAGTGAACACTGAAGCTTTCTTT	CASSNQGVNTEAFF
NA	TRBV4-1	TRBJ2-3	NA	TGCGCCAGCAGCCAAGAGGGGCTTGGGGGTGATTTAGATACGCAGTATTTT	CASSQEGLGGDLDTQYF
many	TRBV4-1	TRBJ2-4	NA	TGCGCCAGCAGCCAACTGGGGCTGTTATATCAAGCCAAAAACATTCAGTACTTC	CASSQLGLLYQAKNIQYF